The present entry profiles one T cell receptor beta chain with its context. Repertoires were generated with immunoSEQ multiplex PCR, while TCRdb's copy carries only in-frame clones and drops some. This sample carries over 200,000 clones, roughly 85% of them seen once, and the ten largest clones take about 10%. V lost 6 bases, J lost 2 bases, and 3 bases stayed unmatched. CDR3 size: 14 residues. CDR1 and CDR2 from the germline V gene are MNHEY and SMNVEV (reference sequence). These data are taken from a study of blood T cell repertoires in COVID-19. Background on the study: Researchers got acute and convalescent COVID-19 samples from the United States, Italy and Spain.

This TCR came from a man aged 25 to 40 who had recovered from COVID-19. The chain carries TRBV27 and TRBJ2-7, with 11 bases identical to TRBD1. Sequencing input: PBMCs or T cells enriched from blood (not recorded which). The CDR3 nucleotides are TGTGCCAGCAGGGGACAGGGGGAGACCTACGAGCAGTACTTC. Encoded protein: CASRGQGETYEQYF.